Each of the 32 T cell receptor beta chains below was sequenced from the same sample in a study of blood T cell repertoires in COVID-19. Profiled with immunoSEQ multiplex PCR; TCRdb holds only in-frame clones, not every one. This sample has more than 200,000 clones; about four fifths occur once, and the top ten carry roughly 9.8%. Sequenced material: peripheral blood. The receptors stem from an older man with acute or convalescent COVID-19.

CDR3 bases: TGTGCCAGCAGTTACCCAGGGGGCAGTAGGACTGAAGCTTTCTTT. Translating gives CASSYPGGSRTEAFF. The genes are TRBV5-5 and TRBJ1-1, with 8 bases matching TRBD1. J was trimmed by 5 bases and V by 5 bases; bases with no gene match: 11. Germline V gene lookup returns CDR1 SGHKS and CDR2 YYEKEE (reference sequence). The CDR3 covers 15 residues.

The CDR3 is CASSSRSLGGQPQHF. The CDR3 DNA reads TGCGCCAGTTCATCCCGCAGCTTGGGGGGTCAGCCCCAGCATTTT. The V call is TRBV10-2, the J call TRBJ1-5; weak D call: TRBD1 (5 bases). Trimming left V 9 bases short and J 6 bases short, with 21 bases between. Germline CDR1 WSHSY, CDR2 SAAADI. The CDR3 runs to 15 residues.

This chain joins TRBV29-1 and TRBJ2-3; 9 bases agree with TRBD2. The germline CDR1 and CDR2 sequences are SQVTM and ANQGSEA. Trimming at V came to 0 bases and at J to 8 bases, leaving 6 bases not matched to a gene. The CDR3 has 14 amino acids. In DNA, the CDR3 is TGCAGCGTTGAAGATCGCGGGAGGGCCTCTACGCAGTATTTT. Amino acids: CSVEDRGRASTQYF.

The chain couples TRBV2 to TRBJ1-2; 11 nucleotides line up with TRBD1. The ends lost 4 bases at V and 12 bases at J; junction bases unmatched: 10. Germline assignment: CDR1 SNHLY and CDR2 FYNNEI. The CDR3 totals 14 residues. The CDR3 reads CASSVSRTGGEDTF. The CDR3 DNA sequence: TGTGCCAGCAGTGTTTCCCGGACAGGGGGCGAAGACACCTTC.

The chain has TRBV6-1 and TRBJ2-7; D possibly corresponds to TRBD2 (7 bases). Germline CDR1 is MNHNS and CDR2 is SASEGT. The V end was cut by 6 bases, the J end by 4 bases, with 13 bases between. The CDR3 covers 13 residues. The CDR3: CASRPGGPYEQYF. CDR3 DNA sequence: TGTGCCAGCAGACCGGGGGGCCCGTACGAGCAGTACTTC.

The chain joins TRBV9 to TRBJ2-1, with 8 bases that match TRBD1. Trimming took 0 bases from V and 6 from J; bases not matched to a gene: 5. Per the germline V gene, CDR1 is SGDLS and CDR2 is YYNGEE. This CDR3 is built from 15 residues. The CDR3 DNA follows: TGTGCCAGCAGCGTAGAGGGGACAGGTGGCAATGAGCAGTTCTTC. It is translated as CASSVEGTGGNEQFF.

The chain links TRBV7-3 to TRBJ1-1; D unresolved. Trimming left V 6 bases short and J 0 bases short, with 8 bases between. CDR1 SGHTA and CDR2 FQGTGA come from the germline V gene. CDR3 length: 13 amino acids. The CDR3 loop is CASRHTMNTEAFF. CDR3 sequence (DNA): TGTGCCAGCAGACATACCATGAACACTGAAGCTTTCTTT.

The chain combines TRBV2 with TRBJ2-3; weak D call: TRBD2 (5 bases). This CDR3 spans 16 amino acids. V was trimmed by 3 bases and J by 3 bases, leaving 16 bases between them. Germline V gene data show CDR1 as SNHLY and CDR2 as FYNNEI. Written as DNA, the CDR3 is TGTGCCAGCAGTGACTTTAGAACAAGCGGAACAGATACGCAGTATTTT. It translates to CASSDFRTSGTDTQYF.

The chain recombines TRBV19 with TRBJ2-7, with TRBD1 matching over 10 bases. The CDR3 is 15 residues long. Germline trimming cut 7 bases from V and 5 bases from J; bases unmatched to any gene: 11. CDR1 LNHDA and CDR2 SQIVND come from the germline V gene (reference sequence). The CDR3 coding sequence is TGTGCCAGTACCAGGGGGGGACAGGGGAGCCACGAGCAGTACTTC. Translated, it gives CASTRGGQGSHEQYF.

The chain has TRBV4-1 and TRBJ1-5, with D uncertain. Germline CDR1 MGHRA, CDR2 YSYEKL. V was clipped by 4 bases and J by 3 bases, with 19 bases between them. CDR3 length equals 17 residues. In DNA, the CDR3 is TGCGCCAGCAGCCCCGGGGAAAGGGTAATTGTCAATCAGCCCCAGCATTTT. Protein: CASSPGERVIVNQPQHF.

The CDR3 nucleotides read TGTGCCAGTAGTATAGATGAGGGAACTTATGGCTACACCTTC. It translates to CASSIDEGTYGYTF. The chain combines TRBV19 with TRBJ1-2; D uncertain. Deletions cut 0 bases from V and 5 bases from J, with 10 bases between. Germline CDR1 reads LNHDA; CDR2 reads SQIVND (reference sequence). The CDR3 sequence is 14 residues long. Full variable domain (rest looked up from reference TRBV19 and TRBJ1-2): DGGITQSPKYLFRKEGQNVTLSCEQNLNHDAMYWYRQDPGQGLRLIYYSQIVNDFQKGDIAEGYSVSREKKESFPLTVTSAQKNPTAFYLCASSIDEGTYGYTFGSGTRLTVV.

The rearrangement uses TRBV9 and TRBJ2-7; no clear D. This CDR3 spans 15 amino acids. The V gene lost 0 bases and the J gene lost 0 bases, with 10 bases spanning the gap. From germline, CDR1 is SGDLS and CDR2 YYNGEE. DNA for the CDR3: TGTGCCAGCAGCGTAGAGCCCTGTAGCTCCTACGAGCAGTACTTC. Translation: CASSVEPCSSYEQYF.

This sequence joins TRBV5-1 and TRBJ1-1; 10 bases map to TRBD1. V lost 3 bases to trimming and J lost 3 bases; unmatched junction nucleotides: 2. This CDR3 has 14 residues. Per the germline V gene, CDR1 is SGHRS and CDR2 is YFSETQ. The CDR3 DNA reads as TGCGCCAGCAGCTGGACAGGGGGTGACACTGAAGCTTTCTTT. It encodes CASSWTGGDTEAFF. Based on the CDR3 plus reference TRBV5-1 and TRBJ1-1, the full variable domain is KAGVTQTPRYLIKTRGQQVTLSCSPISGHRSVSWYQQTPGQGLQFLFEYFSETQRNKGNFPGRFSGRQFSNSRSEMNVSTLELGDSALYLCASSWTGGDTEAFFGQGTRLTVV.

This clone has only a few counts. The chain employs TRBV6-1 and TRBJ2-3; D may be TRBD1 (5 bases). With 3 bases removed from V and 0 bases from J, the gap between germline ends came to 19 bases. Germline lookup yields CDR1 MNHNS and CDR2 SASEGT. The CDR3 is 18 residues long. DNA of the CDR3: TGTGCCAGCAGTGATGGCCCTTTCATAGGGGCTAGCACAGATACGCAGTATTTT. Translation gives CASSDGPFIGASTDTQYF.

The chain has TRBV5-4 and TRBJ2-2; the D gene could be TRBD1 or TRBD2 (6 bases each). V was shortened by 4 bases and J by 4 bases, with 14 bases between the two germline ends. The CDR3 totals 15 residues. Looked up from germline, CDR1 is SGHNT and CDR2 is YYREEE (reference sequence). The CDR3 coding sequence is TGTGCCAGCAGCCTGGGGGGCTCGGGCACCGGGGAGCTGTTTTTT. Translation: CASSLGGSGTGELFF.

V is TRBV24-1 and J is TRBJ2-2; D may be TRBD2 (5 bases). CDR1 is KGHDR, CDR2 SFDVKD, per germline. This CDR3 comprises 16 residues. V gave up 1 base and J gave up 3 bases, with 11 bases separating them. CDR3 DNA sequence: TGTGCCACCAGTGATTTCAGTTTGAGGGACACCGGGGAGCTGTTTTTT. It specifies CATSDFSLRDTGELFF.

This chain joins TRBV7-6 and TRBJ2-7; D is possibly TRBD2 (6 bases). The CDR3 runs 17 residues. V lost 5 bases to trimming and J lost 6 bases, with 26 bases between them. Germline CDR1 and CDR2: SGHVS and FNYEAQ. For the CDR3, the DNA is TGTGCCAGCAGCCGCAACCCGGAGGCGGGACTTCCCGGCGAGCAGTACTTC. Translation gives CASSRNPEAGLPGEQYF.

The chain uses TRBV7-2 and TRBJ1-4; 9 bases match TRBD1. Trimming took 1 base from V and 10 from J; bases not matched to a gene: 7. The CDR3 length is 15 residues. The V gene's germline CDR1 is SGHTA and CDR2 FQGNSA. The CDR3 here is CASSLVGQGTAKLFF. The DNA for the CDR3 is TGTGCCAGCAGCTTAGTAGGACAGGGGACCGCAAAACTGTTTTTT. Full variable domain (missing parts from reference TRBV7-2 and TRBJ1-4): GAGVSQSPSNKVTEKGKDVELRCDPISGHTALYWYRQSLGQGLEFLIYFQGNSAPDKSGLPSDRFSAERTGGSVSTLTIQRTQQEDSAVYLCASSLVGQGTAKLFFGSGTQLSVL.

This CDR3 is CASQFQDTTNEKLFF. As DNA, the CDR3 is TGTGCCAGCCAGTTTCAGGATACAACTAATGAAAAACTGTTTTTT. The chain carries TRBV2 and TRBJ1-4, with D unresolved. Germline V gives CDR1 SNHLY, CDR2 FYNNEI. There are 15 residues in the CDR3. The ends were cut back, 8 bases at V and 0 bases at J, with 13 bases in the middle.

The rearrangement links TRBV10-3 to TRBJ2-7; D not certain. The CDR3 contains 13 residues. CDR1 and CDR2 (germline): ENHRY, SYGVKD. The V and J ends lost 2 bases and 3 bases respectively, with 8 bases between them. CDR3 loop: CAISELANYEQYF. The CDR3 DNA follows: TGTGCCATCAGTGAGCTGGCCAACTACGAGCAGTACTTC.

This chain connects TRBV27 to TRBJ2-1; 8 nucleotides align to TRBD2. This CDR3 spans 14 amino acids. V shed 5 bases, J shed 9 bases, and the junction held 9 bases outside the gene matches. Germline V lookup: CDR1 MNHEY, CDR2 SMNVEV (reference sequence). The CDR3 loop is CASSQRGGMGEQFF. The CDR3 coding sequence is TGTGCCAGCAGTCAACGGGGGGGAATGGGTGAGCAGTTCTTC.

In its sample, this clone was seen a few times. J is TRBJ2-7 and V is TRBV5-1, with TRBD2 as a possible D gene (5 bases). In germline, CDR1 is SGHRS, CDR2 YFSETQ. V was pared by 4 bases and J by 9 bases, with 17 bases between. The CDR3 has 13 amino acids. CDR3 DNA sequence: TGCGCCAGCAGCAAGGCAGGCGGGCTGGGGCAGTACTTC. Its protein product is CASSKAGGLGQYF.

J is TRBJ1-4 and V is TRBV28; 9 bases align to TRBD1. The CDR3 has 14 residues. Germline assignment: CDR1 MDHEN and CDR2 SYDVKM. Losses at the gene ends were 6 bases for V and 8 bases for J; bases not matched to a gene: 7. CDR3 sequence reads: CASRTQGAREKLFF. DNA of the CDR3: TGTGCCAGCAGAACACAGGGGGCGAGGGAAAAACTGTTTTTT. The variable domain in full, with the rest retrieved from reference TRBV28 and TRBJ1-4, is DVKVTQSSRYLVKRTGEKVFLECVQDMDHENMFWYRQDPGLGLRLIYFSYDVKMKEKGDIPEGYSVSREKKERFSLILESASTNQTSMYLCASRTQGAREKLFFGSGTQLSVL.

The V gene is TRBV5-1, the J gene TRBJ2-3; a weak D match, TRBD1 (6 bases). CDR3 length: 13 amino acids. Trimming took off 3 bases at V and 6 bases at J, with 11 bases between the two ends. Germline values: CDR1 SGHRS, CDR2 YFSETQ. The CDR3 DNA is TGCGCCAGCAGCTCAACAGGGTGGGATACGCAGTATTTT. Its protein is CASSSTGWDTQYF.

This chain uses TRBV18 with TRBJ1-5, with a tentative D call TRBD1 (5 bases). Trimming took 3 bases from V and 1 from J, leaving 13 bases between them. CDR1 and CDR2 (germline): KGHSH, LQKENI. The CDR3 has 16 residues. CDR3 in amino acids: CASSPPGFASNQPQHF. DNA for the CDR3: TGTGCCAGCTCACCTCCAGGGTTTGCCAGCAATCAGCCCCAGCATTTT.

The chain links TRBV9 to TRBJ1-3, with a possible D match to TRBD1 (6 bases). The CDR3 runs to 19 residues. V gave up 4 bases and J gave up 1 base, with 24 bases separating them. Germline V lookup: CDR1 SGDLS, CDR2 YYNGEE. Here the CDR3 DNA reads TGTGCCAGCAGCACCAGGGACACCGCCGTGTGGGTATCTGGAAACACCATATATTTT. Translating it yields CASSTRDTAVWVSGNTIYF.

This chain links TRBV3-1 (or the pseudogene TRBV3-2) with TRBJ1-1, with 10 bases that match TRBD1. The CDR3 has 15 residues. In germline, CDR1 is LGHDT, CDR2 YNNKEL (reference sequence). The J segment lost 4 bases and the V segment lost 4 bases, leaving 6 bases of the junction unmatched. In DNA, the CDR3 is TGTGCCAGCAGCCGAGCGGGGACAGGGGTCACTGAAGCTTTCTTT. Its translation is CASSRAGTGVTEAFF.

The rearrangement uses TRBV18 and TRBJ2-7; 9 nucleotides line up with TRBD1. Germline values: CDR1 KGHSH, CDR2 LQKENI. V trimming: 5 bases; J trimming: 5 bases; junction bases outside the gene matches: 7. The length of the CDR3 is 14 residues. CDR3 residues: CASSIDRGSHEQYF. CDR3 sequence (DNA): TGTGCCAGCTCAATAGACAGGGGGTCTCACGAGCAGTACTTC.

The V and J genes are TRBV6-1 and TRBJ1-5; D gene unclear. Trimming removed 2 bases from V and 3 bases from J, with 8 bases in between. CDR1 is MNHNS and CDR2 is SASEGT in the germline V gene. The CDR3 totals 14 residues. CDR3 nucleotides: TGTGCCAGCAGTGAAACCAGAAACAATCAGCCCCAGCATTTT. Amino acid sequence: CASSETRNNQPQHF.

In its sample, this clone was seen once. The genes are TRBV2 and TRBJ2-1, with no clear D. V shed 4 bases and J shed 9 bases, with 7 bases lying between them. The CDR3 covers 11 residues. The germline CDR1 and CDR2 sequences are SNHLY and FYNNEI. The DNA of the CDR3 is TGTGCCAGCAGTGTGTCAATTGAGCAGTTCTTC. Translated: CASSVSIEQFF. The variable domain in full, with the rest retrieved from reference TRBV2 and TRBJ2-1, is EPEVTQTPSHQVTQMGQEVILRCVPISNHLYFYWYRQILGQKVEFLVSFYNNEISEKSEIFDDQFSVERPDGSNFTLKIRSTKLEDSAMYFCASSVSIEQFFGPGTRLTVL.

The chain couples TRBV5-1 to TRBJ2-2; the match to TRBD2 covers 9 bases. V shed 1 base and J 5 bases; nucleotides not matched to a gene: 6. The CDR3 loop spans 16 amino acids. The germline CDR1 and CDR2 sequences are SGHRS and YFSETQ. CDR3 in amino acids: CASSLIAGAQTGELFF. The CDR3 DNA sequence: TGCGCCAGCAGCTTGATAGCGGGAGCACAGACCGGGGAGCTGTTTTTT.

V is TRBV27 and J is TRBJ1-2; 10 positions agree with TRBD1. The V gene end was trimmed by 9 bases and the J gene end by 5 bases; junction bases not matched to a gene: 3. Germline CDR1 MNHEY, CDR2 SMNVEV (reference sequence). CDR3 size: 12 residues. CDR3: CASRGQGYGYTF. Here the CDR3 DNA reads TGTGCCAGTCGGGGACAGGGGTATGGCTACACCTTC.